The following is a T cell receptor (beta chain) sequence with its context. The antigen it recognizes is unknown. There are no base qualities to consult, and no much larger clone falls within one base. The source of the sample is a study of persistence of HIV-infected CD4 T cells (TCRdb year 2020). General notes on the study: Participants had been on suppressive ART for a median of around eight years. CMV- and HIV-1 Gag-responding CD4+ T cells were isolated from ART-treated individuals so that antigen-driven clonal expansion of HIV-1-infected cells could be examined. TCRbeta sequencing assessed the clonality of all cells in each sorted population, while proviral sequencing assessed the clonality of infected cells. Anti-CD3/anti-CD28 stimulation activated a higher proportion of cells, with a lower memory fraction, than antigen stimulation. Peripheral blood samples of up to 180 mL were obtained at multiple time points, with the exception of two participants, for whom leukapheresis was performed at a single time point. The TCR cluster analysis across participants included eight or nine participants for CMV and six or seven participants for Gag. Study-wide conclusions, independent of this receptor: Significantly lower TCRbeta richness was observed in CMV- and Gag-responding cells than in anti-CD3/anti-CD28-responding cells, and higher oligoclonality was observed in CMV-responding cells than in CD3/CD28-stimulated and Gag-responding cells. Few individuals were included in the study, and only a limited range of antigens was tested. Enrichment of degenerate expanded CDR3beta sequences was found in antigen-responding cells, suggesting convergent selection of CD4+ responses to CMV and Gag. Within the same sorted populations, TCR oligoclonality correlated with proviral oligoclonality. Bulk TCR analyses could not be limited to the rare CMV-responding cells that actually contained HIV-1 proviruses.

Via the germline V gene (reference sequence), CDR1 is LNHDA and CDR2 SQIVND. V is trimmed back by 3 bases and J by 3 bases, and the junction contains 5 bases that no gene match accounts for. Reading from cysteine to phenylalanine, the CDR3 counts 15 amino acids. The CDR3 DNA has 45 bases and is translated from base 1. TCRbeta repertoires were sequenced from genomic DNA with the immunoSEQ hsTCRB assay version 4 in survey mode. Genomic DNA was diluted to approximately 11 ng/uL, and up to 1 ug per sample was used for TCRbeta sequencing. In the paper's pipeline: ImmunoSeq Analyzer 3.0 was used for analysis of TCRbeta data, and diversity was computed on productive nucleotide rearrangements. Using the Immunarch R package, lower-bound TCR diversity was estimated with the improved Chao index and clonality was estimated with the Gini coefficient. Different nucleotide rearrangements encoding the same CDR3beta amino acid sequence were counted as distinct clonotypes. Differential abundance analysis identified TCRbeta sequences significantly enriched in antigen-responding cells relative to anti-CD3/anti-CD28-activated cells. GLIPH2 clustered TCRs by predicted peptide-MHC specificity, both within individual participants and across merged participant data sets. The table was pulled from immuneACCESS by TCRdb, which kept in-frame rearrangements only. Such tables lose some clones; where checked, under half of the loss comes from unresolved V genes, and the rest has no known cause. That table supplies the V and J calls and clone size; D and trimming were determined from the DNA. For this sample there are about 45,000 clones; approximately 90% appear just once. The ten biggest clones cover around 0.47% of the sample.

The treatment or condition label for this specimen denotes: suppressive antiretroviral therapy. As a nonspecific positive control representing the CD4+ T cell repertoire, the cells were stimulated with anti-CD3/anti-CD28 magnetic beads. CD4+ T cells that responded were sorted based on upregulation of both CD40 ligand and CD69. HIV-1-infected adults in whom suppressive ART had been started during chronic infection were enrolled as participants. Plasma HIV-1 RNA had been undetectable (below 50 copies/mL) in participants for at least 4 years. To be included, participants needed a CD4+ T cell count above 400 cells/uL and a positive CMV serology. Before stimulation, PBMCs were isolated using density centrifugation and depleted of CD8+ T cells. For around 18 hours, the CD8-depleted PBMCs were stimulated with anti-CD28/CD49d costimulation, a CD40-blocking antibody, and enfuvirtide to prevent new infections. Sorting was done on either a Beckman Coulter MoFlo Legacy or an XDP sorter, and propidium iodide was used to exclude dead cells. Genomic DNA was extracted using the QIAamp DNA Mini Kit for samples with more than one million cells and using the Quick-DNA Microprep Kit for all other samples.

The chain uses TRBV19 and TRBJ1-3; the junction holds 7 bases that match TRBD1. The sequenced sample was CD4+ T cells sorted from PBMCs after approximately 19-hour stimulation, obtained from a patient who received antiretroviral therapy. What this sample's cell subset or site label stands for: CD40L+CD69+ CD4 T cells responding to anti-CD3/anti-CD28 beads, representing the overall repertoire. The source of this sequence is an adult woman with HIV who was CMV-seropositive. The CDR3 here reads CASSIPGQVGNTIYF. The DNA sequence reads TGTGCCAGTAGTATTCCCGGACAGGTTGGAAACACCATATATTTT.